This passage covers 23 T cell receptor beta chains from one sample sequenced in a study of brain T cells in children with intractable seizures. Measured with immunoSEQ multiplex PCR; TCRdb has only the in-frame clones, and not every one. This table holds 110,000 or so clones, approximately 94% found once. Sequenced material: peripheral blood, taken at surgery. These receptors all stem from a boy less than two years old with hemimegalencephaly and intractable seizures.

The chain joins TRBV5-1 to TRBJ1-3; D possibly corresponds to TRBD1 (6 bases). The length of the CDR3 is 16 residues. V lost 4 bases, J lost 0 bases, and 14 bases lay in between. CDR1 and CDR2 from the germline V gene are SGHRS and YFSETQ. The CDR3 region has the DNA TGCGCCAGCAGCACTGTAGGGGGGTCCTCTGGAAACACCATATATTTT. Amino acid sequence: CASSTVGGSSGNTIYF.

The chain is built from TRBV28 and TRBJ2-1, with TRBD2 matching over 9 bases. Germline CDR1 reads MDHEN; CDR2 reads SYDVKM. The CDR3 has 16 amino acids. Trimming removed 5 bases from V and 7 bases from J; junction bases left unmatched: 12. This CDR3 reads CASSLVLAGGPNEQFF. The CDR3 DNA reads as TGTGCCAGCAGTCTAGTCCTCGCGGGAGGGCCTAATGAGCAGTTCTTC.

The chain carries TRBV7-2 and TRBJ1-5; no clear D gene. CDR3 size: 15 residues. Germline V gene lookup returns CDR1 SGHTA and CDR2 FQGNSA. With 5 bases removed from V and 4 bases from J, the gap between germline ends came to 15 bases. DNA for the CDR3: TGTGCCAGCAGCGACCAGGTGGGTGGTAATCAGCCCCAGCATTTT. Its translation is CASSDQVGGNQPQHF.

The chain combines TRBV5-1 with TRBJ2-7; D gene uncertain. The germline V gene has CDR1 SGHRS and CDR2 YFSETQ. V lost 3 bases and J 1 base, leaving 2 bases between the germline ends. CDR3 length equals 11 residues. The chain's CDR3 is CASSSSYEQYF. CDR3 DNA sequence: TGCGCCAGCAGCTCATCCTACGAGCAGTACTTC.

V is TRBV28 and J is TRBJ2-7; 11 nucleotides match TRBD1. Looked up from germline, CDR1 is MDHEN and CDR2 is SYDVKM. Trimming cost V 6 bases and J 1 base; bases outside gene matches: 11. The CDR3 extends over 17 amino acids. As DNA, the CDR3 is TGTGCCAGCAGCTTCAGAACCGGACAGGGGGCATCCTACGAGCAGTACTTC. Its protein product is CASSFRTGQGASYEQYF.

The genes are TRBV7-9 and TRBJ2-7, with 8 bases that match TRBD1. CDR3 length: 15 amino acids. CDR1 is SEHNR, CDR2 FQNEAQ, per germline (reference sequence). Trimming at V came to 5 bases and at J to 4 bases, leaving 10 bases not matched to a gene. The CDR3 DNA sequence: TGTGCCAGCAGCCCCTTTCCAGGGGGCGGTTACGAGCAGTACTTC. This sequence encodes CASSPFPGGGYEQYF.

J is TRBJ1-6 and V is TRBV28, with 9 bases matching TRBD1. Germline-derived CDR1 and CDR2 are MDHEN and SYDVKM. This CDR3 is built from 17 residues. The V and J ends lost 5 bases and 0 bases, in that order; junction bases with no gene match: 5. The CDR3 sequence: CASSIGQGSSYNSPLHF. The CDR3 DNA reads as TGTGCCAGCAGTATCGGACAGGGGAGCTCCTATAATTCACCCCTCCACTTT.

The V call is TRBV10-3, the J call TRBJ2-1, with D maybe TRBD2 (6 bases). Per germline, CDR1 ENHRY and CDR2 SYGVKD. Trimming removed 10 bases at V and 2 bases at J, with 15 bases between. This CDR3 spans 14 amino acids. CDR3 sequence (DNA): TGTGCCAGCACCCCTAGCGAAACCTACAATGAGCAGTTCTTC. This encodes CASTPSETYNEQFF.

The J gene is TRBJ2-1, the V gene TRBV28; D gene unclear. Germline assignment: CDR1 MDHEN and CDR2 SYDVKM. The CDR3 has 15 residues. The ends were cut back, 3 bases at V and 1 base at J, with 10 bases in the middle. CDR3 DNA: TGTGCCAGCAGTTTTCCGCCCGGGTCCTACAATGAGCAGTTCTTC. This translates into CASSFPPGSYNEQFF.

This clone was seen more than once but under ten times. This chain links TRBV12-3 or TRBV12-4 with TRBJ2-7, with unresolved D. The CDR3 is 13 amino acids. Deletions cut 5 bases from V and 0 bases from J, with 8 bases between. DNA of the CDR3: TGTGCCAGCAGTCGCGTGAGCTCCTACGAGCAGTACTTC. Amino acid sequence: CASSRVSSYEQYF.

The CDR3 loop is CASSLMGGGIPHGYTF. The CDR3 DNA is TGTGCCAGCAGTTTAATGGGTGGGGGAATTCCCCATGGCTACACCTTC. The chain employs TRBV27 and TRBJ1-2; possible D gene TRBD1, 5 bases. This CDR3 contains 16 residues. Trimming took 2 bases from V and 6 from J, leaving 19 bases between them. Germline CDR1 MNHEY, CDR2 SMNVEV (reference sequence).

V is TRBV6-5 and J is TRBJ2-3, with 12 bases fitting TRBD2. V was pared by 6 bases and J by 3 bases, with 4 bases of the junction left unmatched. This CDR3 is built from 15 residues. Germline values: CDR1 MNHEY, CDR2 SVGAGI. The CDR3 DNA is TGTGCCAGCAGCGCCGGGACTAGCGGGACAGATACGCAGTATTTT. As protein: CASSAGTSGTDTQYF.

This clone was recorded once. The chain carries TRBV7-3 and TRBJ1-1; D call uncertain. Germline CDR1 is SGHTA and CDR2 is FQGTGA. V lost 5 bases, J lost 8 bases, and 18 bases lay in between. This CDR3 is built from 14 residues. CDR3 in DNA: TGTGCCAGCAGCACCGGATCGGACGTTGGCGAAGCTTTCTTT. This translates into CASSTGSDVGEAFF.

This clone was picked up a small number of times. This rearrangement joins TRBV7-9 to TRBJ1-1; TRBD1 matches at 7 bases. This CDR3 is built from 15 residues. V lost 4 bases to trimming and J lost 0 bases; unmatched junction nucleotides: 5. Germline values: CDR1 SEHNR, CDR2 FQNEAQ (reference sequence). In DNA, the CDR3 is TGTGCCAGCAGCTCGGCCGGGACAGTGAACACTGAAGCTTTCTTT. This encodes CASSSAGTVNTEAFF.

The J gene is TRBJ2-7, the V gene TRBV20-1; D is uncertain. Germline V lookup: CDR1 DFQATT, CDR2 SNEGSKA (reference sequence). V dropped 3 bases and J dropped 5 bases, with 8 bases sitting between them. The CDR3 has 11 amino acids. CDR3 region: CSASLADEQYF. DNA of the CDR3: TGCAGTGCTAGTCTTGCGGACGAGCAGTACTTC.

The CDR3, as DNA: TGCAGTGCTAGTTTGTGGGCGCGTGTGCGAAGATATTCACCCCTCCACTTT. Encoded protein: CSASLWARVRRYSPLHF. This sequence joins TRBV20-1 and TRBJ1-6, with D hard to call. This CDR3 contains 17 residues. Germline CDR1 reads DFQATT; CDR2 reads SNEGSKA (reference sequence). V lost 3 bases to trimming and J lost 8 bases, with 23 bases between them.

J is TRBJ2-5 and V is TRBV5-1, with 11 bases lining up with TRBD2. Looked up from germline, CDR1 is SGHRS and CDR2 is YFSETQ. This CDR3 spans 18 amino acids. Trimming removed 0 bases from V and 5 bases from J; junction bases left unmatched: 12. The CDR3 here is CASSLAPPSGRPGETQYF. CDR3 DNA sequence: TGCGCCAGCAGCTTGGCCCCCCCTAGCGGGAGGCCTGGGGAGACCCAGTACTTC.

With respect to this clone: At the DNA level, this CDR3 is encoded by other sequences in the same sample as well. The V call is TRBV7-9, the J call TRBJ2-7; tentatively, D is TRBD1 (5 bases). This CDR3 has 12 amino acids. Germline V gene lookup returns CDR1 SEHNR and CDR2 FQNEAQ (reference sequence). Trimming pared 0 bases from V and 6 bases from J, leaving 6 bases between. DNA of the CDR3: TGTGCCAGCAGCTTAGCGCAGGGCGAGCAGTACTTC. Translated: CASSLAQGEQYF.

J is TRBJ2-7 and V is TRBV12-5, with D possibly being TRBD1 (6 bases). Trimming stripped 7 bases from V and 0 bases from J, with 13 bases between. Germline V CDR1 and CDR2: LGHNT, FRNRAP. CDR3 length: 14 amino acids. The CDR3 nucleotides are TGTGCTAGTGCCCATAGACAGGTCTCCTACGAGCAGTACTTC. Translating it yields CASAHRQVSYEQYF.

The V gene is TRBV29-1, the J gene TRBJ2-7; no clear D. The CDR3 is 13 residues long. V was clipped by 6 bases and J by 0 bases, with 12 bases between them. Germline CDR1 is SQVTM and CDR2 is ANQGSEA. CDR3 in amino acids: CSVRLGVSYEQYF. The CDR3, as DNA: TGCAGCGTGCGCCTTGGTGTCTCCTACGAGCAGTACTTC.

The table lists this clone with a count of one. The chain's CDR3 is CASSELAGVDTQYF. The CDR3 DNA is TGTGCCAGCAGTGAACTAGCGGGAGTGGATACGCAGTATTTT. The chain links TRBV2 to TRBJ2-3; TRBD2 aligns across 10 bases. Germline loops: CDR1 SNHLY, CDR2 FYNNEI. This CDR3 has 14 residues. The J segment lost 6 bases and the V segment lost 2 bases, leaving 2 bases of the junction unmatched. Together with reference TRBV2 and TRBJ2-3, the CDR3 gives the full variable domain: EPEVTQTPSHQVTQMGQEVILRCVPISNHLYFYWYRQILGQKVEFLVSFYNNEISEKSEIFDDQFSVERPDGSNFTLKIRSTKLEDSAMYFCASSELAGVDTQYFGPGTRLTVL.

The chain carries TRBV3-1 (or the pseudogene TRBV3-2) and TRBJ2-5, with D possibly matching TRBD2 (6 bases). The CDR3 spans 16 residues. In germline, CDR1 is LGHDT, CDR2 YNNKEL (reference sequence). Between the trimmed V and J ends, which lost 1 base and 3 bases, there was a span of 15 bases. CDR3 in amino acids: CASSQVRDSGKETQYF. CDR3 sequence (DNA): TGTGCCAGCAGCCAAGTCCGGGACTCGGGGAAAGAGACCCAGTACTTC.

The J gene is TRBJ1-5, the V gene TRBV6-5; D gene ambiguous. Per germline, CDR1 MNHEY and CDR2 SVGAGI. This CDR3 has 12 residues. Trimming pared 6 bases from V and 12 bases from J, leaving 15 bases between. CDR3 loop: CASSPDSWNQHF. The CDR3 region has the DNA TGTGCCAGCAGCCCCGACTCCTGGAACCAGCATTTT.